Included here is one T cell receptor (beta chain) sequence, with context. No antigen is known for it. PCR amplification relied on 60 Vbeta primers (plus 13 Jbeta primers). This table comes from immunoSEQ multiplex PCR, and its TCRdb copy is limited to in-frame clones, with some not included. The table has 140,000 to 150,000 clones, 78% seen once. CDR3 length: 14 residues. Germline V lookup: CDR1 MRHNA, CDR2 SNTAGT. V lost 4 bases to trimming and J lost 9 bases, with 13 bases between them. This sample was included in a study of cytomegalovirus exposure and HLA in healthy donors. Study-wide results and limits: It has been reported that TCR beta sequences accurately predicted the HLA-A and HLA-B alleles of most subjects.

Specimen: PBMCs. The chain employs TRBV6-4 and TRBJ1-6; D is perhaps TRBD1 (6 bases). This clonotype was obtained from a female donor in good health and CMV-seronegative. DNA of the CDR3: TGTGCCAGCAGTGTCCACAGGGTTAGTTCACCCCTCCACTTT. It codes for CASSVHRVSSPLHF.